Below are 14 T cell receptor beta chains sequenced from a single sample in a study of T cells of healthy individuals (dated by TCRdb to 2016 to 2019). Library construction relied on 5' RACE. For sequencing, an Illumina MiSeq was employed. TCRdb reprocessed the public reads (quality trimming at Q25 with fastp, clone calling with MiXCR) and kept in-frame beta chains. All rows with the same CDR3 protein become a single entry with the most common DNA and genes. The sample records around 63,000 distinct CDR3 sequences, about a sixth of which are singletons. The ten largest make up roughly 4.7% of the sample. The source is a human donor in good health.

This clonotype was counted at least ten times. The chain recombines TRBV4-1 with TRBJ2-5; D is perhaps TRBD1 (5 bases). CDR1 and CDR2 (germline): MGHRA, YSYEKL. This CDR3 has 17 residues. V was clipped by 0 bases and J by 4 bases, with 18 bases between them. DNA of the CDR3: TGCGCCAGCAGCCAAGATAGGGCCAGGGCGCAGGGAGAGACCCAGTACTTC. Encoded protein: CASSQDRARAQGETQYF.

This chain uses TRBV6-6 with TRBJ2-3; D possibly corresponds to TRBD1 (5 bases). This CDR3 contains 14 residues. Germline CDR1 reads MNHNY; CDR2 reads SVGAGI (reference sequence). V was trimmed by 2 bases and J by 1 base, leaving 7 bases between them. This CDR3 reads CASSYDSGTDTQYF. Written as DNA, the CDR3 is TGTGCCAGCAGTTACGACAGCGGCACAGATACGCAGTATTTT.

This clonotype has more than one count but fewer than ten. V usage is TRBV6-2 or TRBV6-3 and J usage is TRBJ1-5; the D gene is possibly TRBD1 (5 bases). The CDR3 runs 14 residues. Trimming cost V 6 bases and J 9 bases, with 18 bases left between them. Looked up from germline, CDR1 is MNHEY and CDR2 is SVGEGT. CDR3 DNA sequence: TGTGCCAGCAGCTATACAGGTTTTTATCGGCCCCAGCATTTT. This translates into CASSYTGFYRPQHF.

This clonotype was recorded many times. V gene TRBV7-9 combines with J gene TRBJ1-1; 7 bases are a match to TRBD1. V shed 0 bases and J 4 bases; nucleotides not matched to a gene: 2. Germline values: CDR1 SEHNR, CDR2 FQNEAQ (reference sequence). The CDR3 runs to 14 residues. In DNA form, the CDR3 reads TGTGCCAGCAGCTTAGCGGGACAGTTCACTGAAGCTTTCTTT. The encoded protein is CASSLAGQFTEAFF.

This clonotype was detected many times. Here the CDR3 reads CASSPMNTEAFF. Written as DNA, the CDR3 is TGTGCCAGCAGCCCGATGAACACTGAAGCTTTCTTT. This chain links TRBV6-4 with TRBJ1-1; D call uncertain. The germline CDR1 and CDR2 sequences are MRHNA and SNTAGT. Trimming cost V 6 bases and J 0 bases, with 5 bases left between them. This CDR3 comprises 12 residues.

The gene calls are TRBV4-3 and TRBJ2-7; maybe TRBD2 (6 bases). CDR1 and CDR2 (germline): LGHNA, YSLEER. This CDR3 spans 13 amino acids. Trimming stripped 2 bases from V and 3 bases from J, with 8 bases between. CDR3 coding DNA: TGCGCCAGCAGCCAATCGACTAGCTACGAGCAGTACTTC. It yields the protein CASSQSTSYEQYF.

The CDR3: CASSGAGDGDIQYF. The CDR3 region has the DNA TGTGCCAGCAGTGGCGCGGGGGACGGGGACATTCAGTACTTC. The chain carries TRBV28 and TRBJ2-4, with 7 bases identical to TRBD2. After removal of 5 bases from V and 8 bases from J, the junction contained 9 bases not matched to a gene. CDR3 length equals 14 residues. In germline, CDR1 is MDHEN, CDR2 SYDVKM.

This clonotype was detected only a few times. V gene TRBV5-4 combines with J gene TRBJ2-5; 14 bases map to TRBD2. The CDR3 consists of 18 residues. Germline CDR1 reads SGHNT; CDR2 reads YYREEE (reference sequence). Trimming cost V 2 bases and J 1 base; bases outside gene matches: 7. In nucleotides, the CDR3 is TGTGCCAGCAGCTTAGGGACTAGCGGGAGTAAGGGCCAAGAGACCCAGTACTTC. It specifies CASSLGTSGSKGQETQYF.

This clonotype was detected many times. This chain connects TRBV7-6 to TRBJ1-1, with 8 positions matching TRBD1. Germline V lookup: CDR1 SGHVS, CDR2 FNYEAQ. J was trimmed by 0 bases and V by 6 bases; bases with no gene match: 12. CDR3 size: 17 residues. CDR3 sequence: CASSQPRGQGMNTEAFF. The CDR3 region has the DNA TGTGCCAGCAGTCAACCCAGGGGGCAGGGTATGAACACTGAAGCTTTCTTT.

Only a few counts were recorded for this clonotype. The V gene is TRBV15, the J gene TRBJ2-7, with D perhaps being TRBD1 or TRBD2 (6 bases each). The CDR3 loop spans 16 amino acids. Trimming took off 0 bases at V and 2 bases at J, with 14 bases between the two ends. The germline V gene encodes CDR1 LNHNV and CDR2 YYDKDF (reference sequence). The CDR3 spells CATSRDRGGTPYEQYF. DNA of the CDR3: TGTGCCACCAGCAGAGACAGGGGCGGGACCCCCTACGAGCAGTACTTC.

This clonotype was detected many times. The rearrangement joins TRBV7-3 to TRBJ1-2; 7 bases map to TRBD1. Germline CDR1 is SGHTA and CDR2 is FQGTGA. The CDR3 covers 14 residues. J was trimmed by 1 base and V by 5 bases; bases with no gene match: 4. The CDR3 nucleotides are TGTGCCAGCAGCCCGGGGACAGTTAACTATGGCTACACCTTC. It specifies CASSPGTVNYGYTF.

This clonotype was detected ten times or more. The genes are TRBV7-2 and TRBJ2-7; TRBD2 aligns across 8 bases. The V and J ends lost 1 base and 3 bases, in that order; junction bases with no gene match: 5. This CDR3 has 15 amino acids. The germline V gene encodes CDR1 SGHTA and CDR2 FQGNSA. The CDR3 region has the DNA TGTGCCAGCAGCTTAGGGGGGACTAGTAACTACGAGCAGTACTTC. It specifies CASSLGGTSNYEQYF.

This clonotype has just a few counts. This chain uses TRBV18 with TRBJ2-2; no clear D. From germline, CDR1 is KGHSH and CDR2 LQKENI. This CDR3 region has 13 residues. Between the trimmed V and J ends, which lost 5 bases and 5 bases, there was a span of 9 bases. DNA for the CDR3: TGTGCCAGCTCAGTCGCTTCGACCGGGGAGCTGTTTTTT. This sequence encodes CASSVASTGELFF.

This clonotype was observed many times. The chain combines TRBV28 with TRBJ1-2; the D gene is possibly TRBD1 (5 bases). V lost 5 bases and J lost 3, with 7 bases in between. The CDR3 loop spans 12 amino acids. The V gene's germline CDR1 is MDHEN and CDR2 SYDVKM. The CDR3 here is CASSRGDYGYTF. The CDR3 DNA follows: TGTGCCAGCAGTAGGGGTGACTATGGCTACACCTTC.